This note documents a single TCR beta chain sequence. Its antigen is unknown. Trimming removed 0 bases from V and 2 bases from J; junction bases left unmatched: 4. Germline lookup yields CDR1 SGHNT and CDR2 YYREEE (reference sequence). The CDR3 covers 15 residues. Researchers ran the PCR with 60 Vbeta and 13 Jbeta primers. Assay: immunoSEQ multiplex PCR; the TCRdb copy retains only in-frame clones and omits some. Of 150,000 to 200,000 clones listed, over 70% are singletons. These data belong to a study of cytomegalovirus exposure and HLA in healthy donors. At the level of the study: Around 200 million T cells yielded approximately 100 million unique TCR beta sequences, as an earlier analysis found. The study, taken as a whole, reports: A later analysis found that most CMV-associated TCR beta chains appeared HLA-restricted. The study labeled 170 or so TCR beta chains cytomegalovirus-associated. Sequences of the TCR beta chain were said to predict the HLA-A and HLA-B alleles of most subjects accurately.

The chain is built from TRBV5-4 and TRBJ2-5, with TRBD2 identical over 7 bases. The sample comprised PBMCs. This receptor was taken from a male donor in good health and CMV-seronegative. The CDR3 reads CASSLGTGGQETQYF. The CDR3, as DNA: TGTGCCAGCAGCTTGGGGACCGGGGGGCAAGAGACCCAGTACTTC. Supplemented by reference TRBV5-4 and TRBJ2-5, the full variable domain reads ETGVTQSPTHLIKTRGQQVTLRCSSQSGHNTVSWYQQALGQGPQFIFQYYREEENGRGNFPPRFSGLQFPNYSSELNVNALELDDSALYLCASSLGTGGQETQYFGPGTRLLVL.